Following are 26 T cell receptor beta chains from one sample sequenced in a study of T cell repertoires in cytomegalovirus infection (dated by TCRdb to the late 2010s). Reads for this sample came from an Illumina HiSeq 1500. TCRdb ran its own pipeline on the public reads, namely fastp trimming at Q25 and MiXCR clone calling, and kept in-frame beta chains. One record per CDR3 amino acid sequence lists the most common genes and DNA. For this sample the table gives around 440,000 distinct CDR3 sequences, of which around 11% were detected only once. Of the sample, around 9.6% is held by the ten largest clones. Sequencing was done on a sample of PBMCs. The origin of the receptors is a human donor in good health (CMV status not recorded). Some clones in this sample may be carry-over from other donors' samples.

This clonotype was counted many times. CDR3 sequence: CASSWGQGVNQPQHF. Written as DNA, the CDR3 is TGTGCCAGCAGCTGGGGACAGGGAGTCAATCAGCCCCAGCATTTT. The chain has TRBV5-5 and TRBJ1-5, with 9 bases lining up with TRBD1. This CDR3 is 15 amino acids long. Germline CDR1 SGHKS, CDR2 YYEKEE (reference sequence). V shed 3 bases, J shed 3 bases, and the junction held 4 bases outside the gene matches. Drawing the rest from reference TRBV5-5 and TRBJ1-5, the complete variable domain is DAGVTQSPTHLIKTRGQQVTLRCSPISGHKSVSWYQQVLGQGPQFIFQYYEKEERGRGNFPDRFSARQFPNYSSELNVNALLLGDSALYLCASSWGQGVNQPQHFGDGTRLSIL.

The genes are TRBV5-4 and TRBJ2-1, with a weak D call TRBD2 (6 bases). CDR1 SGHNT and CDR2 YYREEE come from the germline V gene (reference sequence). V was shortened by 3 bases and J by 5 bases, with 18 bases between the two germline ends. The CDR3 spans 16 residues. The CDR3 sequence is CASSSRLVGTHNEQFF. The CDR3, as DNA: TGTGCCAGCAGCTCAAGACTAGTGGGAACACACAATGAGCAGTTCTTC.

V is TRBV13 and J is TRBJ2-7; 11 bases line up with TRBD1. The J segment lost 5 bases and the V segment lost 5 bases, leaving 8 bases of the junction unmatched. The CDR3 totals 15 residues. CDR1 and CDR2 from the germline V gene are PRHDT and FYEKMQ (reference sequence). The CDR3 here is CASSKGQGVLDEQYF. The CDR3 DNA reads TGTGCCAGCAGCAAGGGACAGGGGGTTTTGGACGAGCAGTACTTC.

This clonotype has a count of ten or more. The chain links TRBV7-8 to TRBJ2-1; 9 bases match TRBD2. This CDR3 is 20 amino acids long. With V trimmed by 2 bases and J by 6 bases, 20 bases remained unmatched. Germline values: CDR1 SGHVS, CDR2 FQNEAQ. The CDR3 reads CASSLRFVLREGPVGNEQFF. CDR3 DNA sequence: TGTGCCAGCAGCTTACGGTTCGTCTTGCGGGAGGGCCCAGTAGGCAATGAGCAGTTCTTC. The whole variable domain, remainder taken from reference TRBV7-8 and TRBJ2-1, is GAGVSQSPRYKVAKRGQDVALRCDPISGHVSLFWYQQALGQGPEFLTYFQNEAQLDKSGLPSDRFFAERPEGSVSTLKIQRTQQEDSAVYLCASSLRFVLREGPVGNEQFFGPGTRLTVL.

This clonotype has a handful of counts. V usage is TRBV9 and J usage is TRBJ2-2; D is perhaps TRBD2 (5 bases). The V and J ends lost 4 bases and 5 bases respectively, with 18 bases between them. Germline V gene data show CDR1 as SGDLS and CDR2 as YYNGEE. The CDR3 is made up of 16 amino acids. CDR3 residues: CASSSSLLAGTGELFF. The DNA for the CDR3 is TGTGCCAGCAGCTCTTCTCTCCTAGCTGGAACCGGGGAGCTGTTTTTT.

The J gene is TRBJ1-2, the V gene TRBV2, with TRBD1 matching 8 bases. Germline CDR1 reads SNHLY; CDR2 reads FYNNEI. The CDR3 runs 15 residues. V trimming: 8 bases; J trimming: 6 bases; junction bases outside the gene matches: 14. DNA for the CDR3: TGTGCCAGCCGCCCCCCGGGACAGGCGCATAATGGCTACACCTTC. Translation: CASRPPGQAHNGYTF.

This clonotype was seen more than once but under ten times. The rearrangement joins TRBV27 to TRBJ2-1; 7 nucleotides agree with TRBD2. CDR1 MNHEY and CDR2 SMNVEV come from the germline V gene (reference sequence). V gave up 1 base and J gave up 4 bases; unmatched junction bases: 4. This CDR3 comprises 15 residues. CDR3: CASSLWRERYNEQFF. CDR3 DNA sequence: TGTGCCAGCAGTTTATGGCGGGAGCGTTACAATGAGCAGTTCTTC.

This clonotype was counted ten times or more. The rearrangement uses TRBV6-2 or TRBV6-3 and TRBJ2-7; TRBD2 agrees at 11 bases. The CDR3 covers 20 residues. Germline-derived CDR1 and CDR2 are MNHEY and SVGEGT. V lost 2 bases and J lost 3; bases outside the gene matches: 18. CDR3 DNA sequence: TGTGCCAGCAGTTACGAGAGGCTAGCGGGAGGCCCCCCCAATCTCTACGAGCAGTACTTC. Residues: CASSYERLAGGPPNLYEQYF.

CDR3 amino acids: CSPRGGLTDTQYF. As DNA, the CDR3 is TGCTCTCCCCGGGGGGGGCTCACAGATACGCAGTATTTT. The chain recombines TRBV20-1 with TRBJ2-3; 8 bases agree with TRBD2. This CDR3 spans 13 amino acids. Germline V gene data show CDR1 as DFQATT and CDR2 as SNEGSKA (reference sequence).

This clonotype has just a few counts. The J gene is TRBJ2-5, the V gene TRBV5-1; no firm D call. Trimming stripped 4 bases from V and 5 bases from J, with 15 bases between. The CDR3 extends over 14 amino acids. The V gene's germline CDR1 is SGHRS and CDR2 YFSETQ. CDR3 loop: CASSLSSGVETQYF. CDR3 nucleotide sequence: TGCGCCAGCAGCCTTTCATCTGGCGTTGAGACCCAGTACTTC.

This clonotype was counted at least ten times. V usage is TRBV5-4 and J usage is TRBJ1-3; D is ambiguous. This CDR3 contains 17 residues. V dropped 3 bases and J dropped 0 bases, with 16 bases sitting between them. The germline V gene encodes CDR1 SGHNT and CDR2 YYREEE (reference sequence). This CDR3 is CASSSRGGLPSGNTIYF. The CDR3 region has the DNA TGTGCCAGCAGCTCCCGAGGTGGATTACCCTCTGGAAACACCATATATTTT.

This chain joins TRBV15 and TRBJ1-5; 11 positions match TRBD1. CDR1 and CDR2 (germline): LNHNV, YYDKDF (reference sequence). The CDR3 sequence is 16 residues long. V lost 3 bases to trimming and J lost 6 bases; unmatched junction nucleotides: 7. The CDR3 DNA sequence: TGTGCCACCAGCAGGGGGGACAGGGGGTATTTTCAGCCCCAGCATTTT. As protein: CATSRGDRGYFQPQHF.

This clonotype was counted many times. This chain uses TRBV25-1 with TRBJ2-1, with TRBD2 identical over 10 bases. Germline loops: CDR1 MGHDK, CDR2 SYGVNS. V dropped 4 bases and J dropped 2; count of bases not matched to a gene: 2. The CDR3 consists of 15 residues. Written as DNA, the CDR3 is TGTGCCAGCAGTGCTAGCGGGAGCCCCTACAATGAGCAGTTCTTC. Its protein is CASSASGSPYNEQFF.

The table lists this clonotype with a few counts. CDR3 nucleotide sequence: TGTGCCAGCAGCGCCACTAGCGGGGGGTACCAAGAGACCCAGTACTTC. Protein product: CASSATSGGYQETQYF. The J gene is TRBJ2-5, the V gene TRBV7-9; TRBD2 aligns across 12 bases. CDR1 and CDR2 from the germline V gene are SEHNR and FQNEAQ (reference sequence). Trimming removed 5 bases from V and 0 bases from J; junction bases left unmatched: 4. The CDR3 runs 16 residues.

This sequence joins TRBV12-3 or TRBV12-4 and TRBJ1-1; D unresolved. The CDR3 runs 12 residues. Trimming shortened V by 4 bases and J by 4 bases, and 7 bases separated the two germline ends. CDR3 DNA sequence: TGTGCCAGCAGTTACTTGGGCACTGAAGCTTTCTTT. It specifies CASSYLGTEAFF.

The table lists this clonotype with a few counts. The chain has TRBV5-1 and TRBJ1-5; TRBD1 matches at 8 bases. Germline-derived CDR1 and CDR2 are SGHRS and YFSETQ. J was trimmed by 5 bases and V by 4 bases; bases with no gene match: 5. CDR3 length equals 14 residues. Written as DNA, the CDR3 is TGCGCCAGCAGCCTGCAGACAGGGGATCAGCCCCAGCATTTT. It is translated as CASSLQTGDQPQHF.

This clonotype occurred many times. CDR3: CASSRRPSRAGELFF. The CDR3 DNA sequence: TGTGCCAGCAGCCGCAGGCCCTCCCGAGCCGGGGAGCTGTTTTTT. The rearrangement uses TRBV13 and TRBJ2-2; no definite D call. The CDR3 sequence is 15 residues long. V was cut by 5 bases and J by 6 bases, with 16 bases left in between. From germline, CDR1 is PRHDT and CDR2 FYEKMQ (reference sequence).

J is TRBJ2-7 and V is TRBV6-2 or TRBV6-3; 7 nucleotides align to TRBD2. The germline gives CDR1 MNHEY, CDR2 SVGEGT. This CDR3 is built from 15 residues. After removal of 0 bases from V and 6 bases from J, the junction contained 8 bases not matched to a gene. CDR3 DNA: TGTGCCAGCAGTTACTCGATGCTAGCGGAGGGCGAGCAGTACTTC. It yields the protein CASSYSMLAEGEQYF.

This clonotype came up many times. The CDR3, as DNA: TGTGCCAGCAGCTACCCCGGACAGGGGCACACTGAAGCTTTCTTT. Residues: CASSYPGQGHTEAFF. This chain uses TRBV12-3 or TRBV12-4 with TRBJ1-1; 9 bases match TRBD1. The CDR3 extends over 15 amino acids. Trimming removed 6 bases from V and 3 bases from J; junction bases left unmatched: 8.

This clonotype was detected many times. The chain links TRBV7-9 to TRBJ2-1; tentative D call: TRBD2 (5 bases). Trimming removed 2 bases from V and 2 bases from J, with 10 bases in between. CDR3 length equals 15 residues. Germline values: CDR1 SEHNR, CDR2 FQNEAQ (reference sequence). The CDR3 reads CASSLRGSTYNEQFF. In nucleotides, the CDR3 is TGTGCCAGCAGCTTAAGAGGGAGCACCTACAATGAGCAGTTCTTC. The entire variable domain, with the rest obtained from reference TRBV7-9 and TRBJ2-1, is as follows: DTGVSQNPRHKITKRGQNVTFRCDPISEHNRLYWYRQTLGQGPEFLTYFQNEAQLEKSRLLSDRFSAERPKGSFSTLEIQRTEQGDSAMYLCASSLRGSTYNEQFFGPGTRLTVL.

This clonotype was counted at least ten times. The chain has TRBV15 and TRBJ2-3; 7 nucleotides agree with TRBD1. Germline trimming cut 4 bases from V and 2 bases from J; bases unmatched to any gene: 6. CDR3 length: 15 residues. The V gene's germline CDR1 is LNHNV and CDR2 YYDKDF (reference sequence). The CDR3 protein is CATSMGQRFTDTQYF. In DNA, the CDR3 is TGTGCCACCAGCATGGGACAGAGGTTCACAGATACGCAGTATTTT.

This clonotype was counted many times. The genes are TRBV7-2 and TRBJ2-1; no clear D. Germline V gives CDR1 SGHTA, CDR2 FQGNSA. This CDR3 has 14 amino acids. Trimming stripped 4 bases from V and 2 bases from J, with 9 bases between. CDR3: CASSSAGPYNEQFF. In nucleotides, the CDR3 is TGTGCCAGCAGCTCCGCCGGGCCCTACAATGAGCAGTTCTTC.

The chain employs TRBV7-6 and TRBJ2-5; unclear D gene. CDR3 length equals 16 residues. Germline lookup yields CDR1 SGHVS and CDR2 FNYEAQ. Deletions cut 5 bases from V and 2 bases from J, with 18 bases between. The CDR3 nucleotides are TGTGCCAGCAGCCCAAAGACCGCAAGGCCACAAGAGACCCAGTACTTC. Its protein is CASSPKTARPQETQYF.

This clonotype was detected ten times or more. This chain uses TRBV10-2 with TRBJ1-2; 11 positions agree with TRBD1. The CDR3 is 13 amino acids. The J segment lost 4 bases and the V segment lost 9 bases, leaving 4 bases of the junction unmatched. Germline loops: CDR1 WSHSY, CDR2 SAAADI. DNA of the CDR3: TGCGCCAGTTCGGGACAGGGGGTCTATGGCTACACCTTC. It yields the protein CASSGQGVYGYTF.

The chain combines TRBV29-1 with TRBJ1-1; D is undetermined. The CDR3 is 12 residues long. V lost 6 bases to trimming and J lost 0 bases, with 8 bases between them. Germline assignment: CDR1 SQVTM and CDR2 ANQGSEA. The CDR3 loop reads CSVAVMNTEAFF. CDR3 coding DNA: TGCAGCGTAGCGGTTATGAACACTGAAGCTTTCTTT.

This clonotype was counted only a few times. V is TRBV9 and J is TRBJ2-4, with TRBD1 as a possible D gene (6 bases). The ends were cut back, 0 bases at V and 2 bases at J, with 12 bases in the middle. This CDR3 contains 16 residues. Germline loops: CDR1 SGDLS, CDR2 YYNGEE. This CDR3 reads CASSVDLGATKNIQYF. CDR3 DNA sequence: TGTGCCAGCAGCGTAGACTTGGGGGCGACCAAAAACATTCAGTACTTC.